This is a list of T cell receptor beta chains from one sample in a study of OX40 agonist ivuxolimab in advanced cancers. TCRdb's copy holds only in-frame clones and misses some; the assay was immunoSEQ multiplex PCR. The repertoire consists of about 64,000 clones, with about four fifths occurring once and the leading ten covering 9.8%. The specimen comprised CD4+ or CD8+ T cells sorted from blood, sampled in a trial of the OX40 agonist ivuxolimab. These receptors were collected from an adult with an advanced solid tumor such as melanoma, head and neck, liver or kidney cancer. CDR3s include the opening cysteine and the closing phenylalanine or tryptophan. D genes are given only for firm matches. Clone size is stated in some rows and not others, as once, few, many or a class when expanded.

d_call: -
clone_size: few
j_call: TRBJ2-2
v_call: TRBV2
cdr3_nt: TGTGCCAGCAGTGTTAGGGTAGGGACCGGGGAGCTGTTTTTT
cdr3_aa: CASSVRVGTGELFF

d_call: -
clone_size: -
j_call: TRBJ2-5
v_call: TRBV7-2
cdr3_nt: TGTGCCAGCAGCGGGGGTCGAGACCAGGGGAAGACCCAGTACTTC
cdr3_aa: CASSGGRDQGKTQYF

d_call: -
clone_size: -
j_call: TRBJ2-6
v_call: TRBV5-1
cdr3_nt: TGCGCCAGCAGCTCGACAGTGTCTGGGGCCAACGTCCTGACTTTC
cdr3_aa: CASSSTVSGANVLTF

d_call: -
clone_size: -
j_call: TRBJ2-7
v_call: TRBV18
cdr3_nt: TGTGCCAGCTCACCAGACAGGAGCTCCTACGAGCAGTACTTC
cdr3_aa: CASSPDRSSYEQYF

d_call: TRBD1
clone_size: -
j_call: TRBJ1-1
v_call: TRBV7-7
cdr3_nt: TGTGCTAGCAGCGCCTGGGACAGGGAGGACACTGAAGCTTTCTTT
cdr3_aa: CASSAWDREDTEAFF

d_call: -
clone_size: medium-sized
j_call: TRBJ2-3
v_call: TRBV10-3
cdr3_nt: TGTGCCATCGGGGAGAGCACAGATACGCAGTATTTT
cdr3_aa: CAIGESTDTQYF

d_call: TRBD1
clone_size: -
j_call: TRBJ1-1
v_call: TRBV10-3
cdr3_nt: TGTGCCATAACAGGGGCGCCAGGGGTAGCTGAAGCTTTCTTT
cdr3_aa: CAITGAPGVAEAFF

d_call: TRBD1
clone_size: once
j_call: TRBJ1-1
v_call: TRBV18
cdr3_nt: TGTGCCAGCTCGATACTTCAGGGGGGGATGAACACTGAAGCTTTCTTT
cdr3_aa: CASSILQGGMNTEAFF

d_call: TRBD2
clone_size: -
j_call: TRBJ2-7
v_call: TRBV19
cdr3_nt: TGTGCCAGTAGTATAGAAAGGACTAGCGAGAGATTGAGTGAGCAGTACTTC
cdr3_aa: CASSIERTSERLSEQYF

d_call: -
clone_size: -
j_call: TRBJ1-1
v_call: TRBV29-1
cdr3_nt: TGCAGCGTAGAGGTCTATTCGTCGGCTGAAGCTTTCTTT
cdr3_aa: CSVEVYSSAEAFF

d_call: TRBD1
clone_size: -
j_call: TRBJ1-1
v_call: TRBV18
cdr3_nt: TGTGCCAGCTCACCTGGGACAGGGACGGGCACTGAAGCTTTCTTT
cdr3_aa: CASSPGTGTGTEAFF